The next 29 T cell receptor beta chains were all read from a single sample in a study of blood T cell repertoires in COVID-19 (dated by TCRdb to 2018 to 2020). Library method: the immunoSEQ multiplex PCR assay. What TCRdb holds here is the immuneACCESS table cut down to in-frame rearrangements. Part of the clones is not present; checked against another copy, under half of the missing clones reflect an unresolved V gene, and the others are unexplained. The sample includes 80,000 to 100,000 clones, with 70% to 90% observed a single time. The ten largest clones add up to around 4.5% of the sample. Sequenced sample: peripheral blood. All receptors derive from a man in his 70s with acute or convalescent COVID-19.

The chain is built from TRBV6-5 and TRBJ1-3, with a possible D match to TRBD1 (5 bases). The CDR3 loop spans 15 amino acids. Trimming removed 10 bases at V and 0 bases at J, with 16 bases between. The germline V gene encodes CDR1 MNHEY and CDR2 SVGAGI. The CDR3 sequence is CAIPQSDSSGNTIYF. CDR3 sequence (DNA): TGTGCCATCCCCCAATCCGACAGCTCTGGAAACACCATATATTTT.

The chain links TRBV9 to TRBJ2-7; 10 bases map to TRBD1. The germline CDR1 and CDR2 sequences are SGDLS and YYNGEE. J lost 5 bases, V lost 1 base, and 12 bases had no gene match. The CDR3 is 17 residues long. The CDR3 nucleotides read TGTGCCAGCAGCGTATACCCCCTCGGGACAGGGGAAGACGAGCAGTACTTC. Its translation is CASSVYPLGTGEDEQYF.

This clone was detected a few times. The rearrangement joins TRBV18 to TRBJ2-7, with TRBD1 identical over 7 bases. Germline V gives CDR1 KGHSH, CDR2 LQKENI. The V gene end was trimmed by 4 bases and the J gene end by 0 bases; junction bases not matched to a gene: 12. CDR3 length: 17 amino acids. In DNA form, the CDR3 reads TGTGCCAGCTCACTACTCTCCGGGACAGAGAGCTCCTACGAGCAGTACTTC. As protein: CASSLLSGTESSYEQYF.

The rearrangement joins TRBV2 to TRBJ2-4, with 8 bases identical to TRBD1. This CDR3 has 14 amino acids. V lost 3 bases and J lost 9; bases outside the gene matches: 7. Germline loops: CDR1 SNHLY, CDR2 FYNNEI. DNA for the CDR3: TGTGCCAGCAGTGAGGACAGGGCCAAAGTCATTCAGTACTTC. Translation: CASSEDRAKVIQYF.

The V and J genes are TRBV19 and TRBJ1-3; D gene ambiguous. V gave up 0 bases and J gave up 3 bases, with 9 bases separating them. Per the germline V gene, CDR1 is LNHDA and CDR2 is SQIVND (reference sequence). CDR3 length equals 15 residues. The CDR3 loop reads CASSIETDHGNTIYF. For the CDR3, the DNA is TGTGCCAGTAGTATAGAAACAGACCATGGAAACACCATATATTTT.

This clone has just a few counts. The chain joins TRBV7-9 to TRBJ1-2, with TRBD1 as a possible D gene (5 bases). The CDR3 consists of 16 residues. Germline CDR1 SEHNR, CDR2 FQNEAQ (reference sequence). V lost 0 bases, J lost 4 bases, and 15 bases lay in between. The CDR3 sequence is CASSLARGGLSYGYTF. The DNA of the CDR3 is TGTGCCAGCAGCTTAGCCCGGGGGGGACTATCCTATGGCTACACCTTC. The full variable domain, completed using reference TRBV7-9 and TRBJ1-2, is DTGVSQNPRHKITKRGQNVTFRCDPISEHNRLYWYRQTLGQGPEFLTYFQNEAQLEKSRLLSDRFSAERPKGSFSTLEIQRTEQGDSAMYLCASSLARGGLSYGYTFGSGTRLTVV.

In this sample, this clone turned up once. The CDR3, as DNA: TGTGCCAGCAGCTTAGTCCCGAGACAGGGAACCTACGAGCAGTACGTC. Protein product: CASSLVPRQGTYEQYV. The chain combines TRBV11-3 with TRBJ2-7; 7 bases line up with TRBD1. The CDR3 runs 16 residues. The germline V gene has CDR1 SGHNT and CDR2 YENEEA. The V and J ends lost 1 base and 2 bases, in that order; junction bases with no gene match: 8.

The chain links TRBV9 to TRBJ1-2, with 7 positions matching TRBD1. V was clipped by 4 bases and J by 2 bases; unmatched bases: 11. Germline V gene data show CDR1 as SGDLS and CDR2 as YYNGEE. The CDR3 spans 16 residues. The CDR3 sequence is CASSPFDRVGNYGYTF. CDR3 nucleotides: TGTGCCAGCAGCCCTTTTGACAGGGTAGGAAACTATGGCTACACCTTC.

The chain uses TRBV5-6 and TRBJ2-2, with a tentative D call TRBD1 (6 bases). The germline V gene has CDR1 SGHDT and CDR2 YYEEEE. Trimming cost V 0 bases and J 3 bases, with 18 bases left between them. There are 18 residues in the CDR3. As DNA, the CDR3 is TGTGCCAGCAGCTTGGTCGGTGTTGGGCAGGGGTACACCGGGGAGCTGTTTTTT. Its protein product is CASSLVGVGQGYTGELFF.

The chain employs TRBV18 and TRBJ1-2; perhaps TRBD1 as D (6 bases). In germline, CDR1 is KGHSH, CDR2 LQKENI. The V and J ends lost 6 bases and 2 bases respectively, with 13 bases between them. The CDR3 is 14 amino acids. CDR3 amino acids: CASSPSGENYGYTF. In nucleotides, the CDR3 is TGTGCCAGCTCCCCCTCAGGGGAGAACTATGGCTACACCTTC.

The chain combines TRBV12-3 or TRBV12-4 with TRBJ1-5, with 8 bases lining up with TRBD1. J gave up 9 bases and V 6 bases, and 4 bases lay outside the gene matches. This CDR3 has 12 amino acids. CDR3 residues: CASREDRGPQHF. Here the CDR3 DNA reads TGTGCCAGCAGGGAAGACAGGGGGCCCCAGCATTTT.

This clone is a singleton in its sample. The chain couples TRBV10-3 to TRBJ2-5; TRBD1 agrees at 10 bases. The ends lost 10 bases at V and 5 bases at J; junction bases unmatched: 10. CDR1 ENHRY and CDR2 SYGVKD come from the germline V gene. This CDR3 has 14 residues. The CDR3: CATGDRGRTETQYF. The CDR3 DNA reads TGTGCCACCGGTGACAGGGGGCGAACGGAGACCCAGTACTTC.

The chain uses TRBV14 and TRBJ1-3, with D possibly being TRBD1 (5 bases). Trimming removed 0 bases at V and 7 bases at J, with 13 bases between. This CDR3 spans 15 amino acids. Looked up from germline, CDR1 is SGHDN and CDR2 is FVKESK. CDR3 loop: CASSQDWAGRNTIYF. The CDR3 DNA reads as TGTGCCAGCAGCCAAGATTGGGCAGGGAGGAACACCATATATTTT.

The chain links TRBV14 to TRBJ2-1; 11 positions agree with TRBD1. The CDR3 runs 15 residues. From germline, CDR1 is SGHDN and CDR2 FVKESK. V trimming: 3 bases; J trimming: 8 bases; junction bases outside the gene matches: 6. The CDR3 loop is CASSQIGQGADEQFF. Written as DNA, the CDR3 is TGTGCCAGCAGCCAGATCGGACAGGGGGCCGATGAGCAGTTCTTC.

The chain uses TRBV2 and TRBJ2-1; D may be TRBD1 (5 bases). Trimming stripped 5 bases from V and 7 bases from J, with 12 bases between. The CDR3 sequence is 13 residues long. Germline assignment: CDR1 SNHLY and CDR2 FYNNEI. CDR3 sequence reads: CASSQQVMNEQFF. The CDR3 nucleotides read TGTGCCAGCAGTCAACAGGTTATGAATGAGCAGTTCTTC.

The V call is TRBV6-1, the J call TRBJ1-1, with D unclear. Between the trimmed V and J ends, which lost 2 bases and 7 bases, there was a span of 11 bases. Germline CDR1 and CDR2: MNHNS and SASEGT. This CDR3 is built from 13 residues. The CDR3 here is CASSEIGDLEAFF. The CDR3 DNA reads as TGTGCCAGCAGTGAAATCGGGGATCTTGAAGCTTTCTTT.

V and J are TRBV6-1 and TRBJ1-2; D gene ambiguous. The germline gives CDR1 MNHNS, CDR2 SASEGT. This CDR3 spans 13 amino acids. The V end was cut by 1 base, the J end by 3 bases, with 6 bases between. CDR3 region: CASSEGSYYGYTF. CDR3 DNA sequence: TGTGCCAGCAGTGAAGGGAGTTACTATGGCTACACCTTC.

The chain recombines TRBV6-4 with TRBJ2-3; 11 bases align to TRBD2. The CDR3 spans 15 residues. CDR1 and CDR2 from the germline V gene are MRHNA and SNTAGT. J gave up 2 bases and V 6 bases, and 4 bases lay outside the gene matches. CDR3: CASSDSGGATDTQYF. CDR3 coding DNA: TGTGCCAGCAGCGATAGCGGGGGGGCCACAGATACGCAGTATTTT.

This sequence joins TRBV4-2 and TRBJ1-2; D not certain. Per the germline V gene, CDR1 is LGHNA and CDR2 is YNFKEQ. V was shortened by 0 bases and J by 0 bases, with 17 bases between the two germline ends. The CDR3 totals 18 residues. CDR3 region: CASSQESGIGPANYGYTF. CDR3 DNA: TGTGCCAGCAGCCAAGAATCGGGGATCGGTCCAGCTAACTATGGCTACACCTTC.

The chain couples TRBV12-3 or TRBV12-4 to TRBJ2-1, with unresolved D. This CDR3 has 11 residues. Trimming cost V 6 bases and J 9 bases, with 9 bases left between them. CDR3 nucleotides: TGTGCCAGCAGCCTTCTAAGTGAGCAGTTCTTC. It specifies CASSLLSEQFF.

J is TRBJ2-7 and V is TRBV5-8, with TRBD1 matching 9 bases. The germline CDR1 and CDR2 sequences are SGHTS and YDEGEE. Losses at the gene ends were 4 bases for V and 7 bases for J; bases not matched to a gene: 3. The CDR3 extends over 12 amino acids. The DNA of the CDR3 is TGTGCCAGCAGCCACGACAGGGGGGAGCAGTACGTC. Translating it yields CASSHDRGEQYV.

The chain couples TRBV7-9 to TRBJ1-1; no clear D gene. V was cut by 0 bases and J by 6 bases, with 11 bases left in between. The CDR3 contains 14 residues. Germline CDR1 is SEHNR and CDR2 is FQNEAQ (reference sequence). DNA for the CDR3: TGTGCCAGCAGCTTAGCTTCCGGGTCCCCTGAAGCTTTCTTT. Encoded protein: CASSLASGSPEAFF.

In its sample, this clone was seen a few times. The V call is TRBV7-9, the J call TRBJ2-7, with D maybe TRBD2 (7 bases). Trimming removed 6 bases from V and 2 bases from J, with 17 bases in between. The CDR3 runs 15 residues. CDR1 is SEHNR, CDR2 FQNEAQ, per germline (reference sequence). CDR3 nucleotides: TGTGCCAGCAGTCGAGAGGGGGGGCTAACCTACGAGCAGTACTTC. Translating it yields CASSREGGLTYEQYF.

The chain joins TRBV9 to TRBJ1-2; no clear D gene. There are 15 residues in the CDR3. The V and J ends lost 5 bases and 1 base respectively, with 15 bases between them. Germline V gene sequence: CDR1 SGDLS, CDR2 YYNGEE. The CDR3 here is CASRAPLGSNYGYTF. CDR3 DNA sequence: TGTGCCAGCAGGGCCCCCCTCGGGAGTAACTATGGCTACACCTTC.

The chain employs TRBV25-1 and TRBJ1-5, with D maybe TRBD1 (5 bases). The CDR3 is 15 amino acids. Per the germline V gene, CDR1 is MGHDK and CDR2 is SYGVNS. Trimming stripped 3 bases from V and 4 bases from J, with 13 bases between. The CDR3 sequence is CASSETAGANQPQHF. In DNA, the CDR3 is TGTGCCAGCAGTGAGACAGCTGGAGCAAATCAGCCCCAGCATTTT.

A single count supports this clone. This sequence joins TRBV9 and TRBJ2-7, with D perhaps TRBD1 (5 bases). The V gene lost 6 bases and the J gene lost 2 bases, with 15 bases spanning the gap. The CDR3 is made up of 14 amino acids. Germline loops: CDR1 SGDLS, CDR2 YYNGEE. The CDR3 region has the DNA TGTGCCAGCAATTTGGGGCCTACTACCTACGAGCAGTACTTC. Translating gives CASNLGPTTYEQYF.

V and J are TRBV5-4 and TRBJ1-2; 9 nucleotides line up with TRBD1. This CDR3 spans 11 amino acids. CDR1 is SGHNT, CDR2 YYREEE, per germline (reference sequence). With 3 bases clipped from V and 14 bases from J, the junction kept 5 bases outside the gene matches. CDR3 sequence reads: CASSSQGQGTF. In DNA, the CDR3 is TGTGCCAGCAGCTCGCAGGGACAGGGTACCTTC.

There are a few counts of this clone. The rearrangement uses TRBV18 and TRBJ2-2; TRBD1 matches at 11 bases. The CDR3 length is 17 residues. The germline gives CDR1 KGHSH, CDR2 LQKENI. V was pared by 2 bases and J by 3 bases, with 5 bases of the junction left unmatched. The CDR3 nucleotides are TGTGCCAGCTCACCAACCGGGACAGGGGGACACACCGGGGAGCTGTTTTTT. Amino acid sequence: CASSPTGTGGHTGELFF.

The chain couples TRBV2 to TRBJ2-7; D might be TRBD2 (6 bases). The V end was cut by 4 bases, the J end by 5 bases, with 12 bases between. The CDR3 spans 13 residues. The germline V gene encodes CDR1 SNHLY and CDR2 FYNNEI. Written as DNA, the CDR3 is TGTGCCAGCAGTGCCTCGGGGGACCACGAGCAGTACGTC. Its translation is CASSASGDHEQYV.